The rows below give T cell receptor beta chains drawn from one sample of a study of liver allograft versus peripheral blood T cells. Each CDR3 protein gets one entry after TCRdb re-called the reads with MiXCR. The sample lists more than 10,000 distinct CDR3 sequences, about 26% occurring once. These receptor sequences come from a human patient who had a liver transplant. Some T cells may arise from the graft donor. Each CDR3 is given with its conserved first and last residue. The D gene is left open where the match is weak. A clone size is listed for some rows: how often the clone was seen (once, few, many), or a class if it is expanded.

J gene	clone size	CDR3 length	V gene	D gene	CDR3 DNA	CDR3 protein
TRBJ1-2	NA	12	TRBV28	NA	TGTGCCAGCCAGGGCGGATTCTATGGCTACACCTTC	CASQGGFYGYTF
TRBJ1-5	few	15	TRBV24-1	NA	TGTGCCACCAGTGATTTGAAAGTTGGACGTCAGCCCCAGCATTTT	CATSDLKVGRQPQHF
TRBJ2-7	few	13	TRBV6-1	NA	TGTGCCAGCAGTGTTGTCAGGTCCTACGAGCAGTACTTC	CASSVVRSYEQYF
TRBJ2-7	NA	13	TRBV5-6	NA	TGTGCCAGCAGCTTGTTTAGCGACTACGAGCAGTACTTC	CASSLFSDYEQYF
TRBJ2-3	NA	14	TRBV3-1	NA	TGTGCCAGCAGCCAAGATTGGAGCACAGATACGCAGTATTTT	CASSQDWSTDTQYF
TRBJ2-1	medium-sized	12	TRBV19	NA	TGTGCCAGTAGTATCCTAGGCCAGGAGCAGTTCTTC	CASSILGQEQFF
TRBJ2-5	medium-sized	15	TRBV19	NA	TGTGCCAGTAGCCCTCCGAGGGGGTCTCAAGAGACCCAGTACTTC	CASSPPRGSQETQYF
TRBJ1-1	NA	15	TRBV6-1	TRBD1	TGTGCCAGCAGGGGACTGGGCAGGGGGAGGACTGAAGCTTTCTTT	CASRGLGRGRTEAFF
TRBJ2-3	NA	14	TRBV6-2/TRBV6-3	TRBD2	TGTGCCAGCGTAGCGGGAGGGCCTGTAGATACGCAGTATTTT	CASVAGGPVDTQYF
TRBJ2-3	medium-sized	16	TRBV10-3	TRBD2	TGTGCCATCAGTCCCGGGACTAGCGGGAGCACAGATACGCAGTATTTT	CAISPGTSGSTDTQYF